This entry features one T cell receptor (beta chain) sequence. In the source study's methods: Reference gene primers were amplified, and this amplification served to estimate nucleated cell counts. Profiling relied on immunoSEQ multiplex PCR, and the TCRdb table lists in-frame clones only, not all of them. V and J calls and clone size come straight from that table; D and trimming were deduced from the DNA. The sample carries fewer than 250,000 clones, roughly 90% recorded once. The record originates from a study of blood T cell repertoires in COVID-19. Study-level background: There were acute and convalescent COVID-19 samples, and they came from the United States, Italy and Spain. The cDNA or gDNA used as material had been derived from T cells, B-cell-depleted T cells, or PBMCs.

V shed 8 bases and J shed 3 bases, with 26 bases lying between them. Per the germline V gene, CDR1 is MNHEY and CDR2 is SMNVEV (reference sequence). There are 18 residues in the CDR3. V usage is TRBV27 and J usage is TRBJ2-1; no clear D. Input material: peripheral blood. This receptor was obtained from a woman in her forties or fifties with acute or convalescent COVID-19. The CDR3 protein is CASGNISPTGLSYNEQFF. In DNA form, the CDR3 reads TGTGCCAGCGGTAATATATCCCCGACGGGTCTTAGCTACAATGAGCAGTTCTTC.